There are many counts of the clone carrying this TCR beta chain. Its antigen is unknown. The sample belongs to a study of CD8 T cells in ankylosing spondylitis. The CDR3 spans 14 residues. Per the germline V gene, CDR1 is LNHDA and CDR2 is SQIVND (reference sequence). The ends were cut back, 2 bases at V and 8 bases at J, with 13 bases in the middle. TCRdb re-analysed the 5' RACE reads in MiXCR, keeping a single row per CDR3 protein. The data show more than 60,000 distinct CDR3 sequences, roughly 6.2% seen once. General observations from the study: In peripheral blood, disease-linked CD8+ clones occurred at relatively low frequencies. Blood from ankylosing spondylitis patients appeared to carry a characteristic eight-variant TCR beta motif. Matched synovial fluid from ankylosing spondylitis patients was reported to be enriched for disease-linked clones.

Sequencing was done on a sample of synovial fluid, either unsorted or a sorted T cell fraction (not recorded which). This TCR derives from a male donor with ankylosing spondylitis. The rearrangement links TRBV19 to TRBJ2-1; D is perhaps TRBD2 (5 bases). The CDR3 loop is CASSITAGLDEQFF. The DNA of the CDR3 is TGTGCCAGTAGTATAACGGCGGGCCTCGATGAGCAGTTCTTC. The full variable domain, rest sourced from reference TRBV19 and TRBJ2-1, is DGGITQSPKYLFRKEGQNVTLSCEQNLNHDAMYWYRQDPGQGLRLIYYSQIVNDFQKGDIAEGYSVSREKKESFPLTVTSAQKNPTAFYLCASSITAGLDEQFFGPGTRLTVL.